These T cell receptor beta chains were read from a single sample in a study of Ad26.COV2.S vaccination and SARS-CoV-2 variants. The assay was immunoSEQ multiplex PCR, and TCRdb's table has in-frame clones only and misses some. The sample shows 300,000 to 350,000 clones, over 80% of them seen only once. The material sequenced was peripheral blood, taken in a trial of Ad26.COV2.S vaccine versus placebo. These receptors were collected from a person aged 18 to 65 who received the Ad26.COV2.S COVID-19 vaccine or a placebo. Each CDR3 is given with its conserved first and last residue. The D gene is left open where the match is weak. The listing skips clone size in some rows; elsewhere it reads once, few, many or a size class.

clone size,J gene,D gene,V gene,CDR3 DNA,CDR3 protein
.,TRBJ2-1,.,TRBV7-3,TGTGCCAGCAGCTTAACGGCAGCGGGCGCAGACAATGAGCAGTTCTTC,CASSLTAAGADNEQFF
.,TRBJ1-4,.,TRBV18,TGTGCCAGCTCACCATCCAGGGAGAAAGGTCGAATAAGTGAAAAACTGTTTTTT,CASSPSREKGRISEKLFF
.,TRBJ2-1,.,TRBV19,TGTGCCAGTAGTATAGGGGGGCAGGTTACGAACAATGAGCAGTTCTTC,CASSIGGQVTNNEQFF
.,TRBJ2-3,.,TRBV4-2,TGTGCCAGCAGCCAATTGAGGGATACGCAGTATTTT,CASSQLRDTQYF
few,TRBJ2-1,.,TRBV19,TGTGCCAGTAGGGCTTTCAATGAGCAGTTCTTC,CASRAFNEQFF
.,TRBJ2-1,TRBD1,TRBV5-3,TGTGCCAGAAGCTTGGACGGGACAGAGTCCTCCTACAATGAGCAGTTCTTC,CARSLDGTESSYNEQFF
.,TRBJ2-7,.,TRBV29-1,TGCAGCGTTGAACACCGGGTGGGCAGAACCTACGAGCAGTACTTC,CSVEHRVGRTYEQYF
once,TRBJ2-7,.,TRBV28,TGTGCCAGCAGTTTATTTGGGGAAGGGGGATACGAGCAGTACTTC,CASSLFGEGGYEQYF
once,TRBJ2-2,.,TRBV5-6,TGTGCCAGCAGCTCAGACACGTCCACCGGGGAGCTGTTTTTT,CASSSDTSTGELFF
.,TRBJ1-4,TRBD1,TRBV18,TGTGCCAGCCACAACAGGGGTGAAGGTGAAAAACTGTTTTTT,CASHNRGEGEKLFF
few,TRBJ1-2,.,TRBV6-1,TGTGCCAGCACTGAAGTACAGCGGGACTATGGCTACACCTTC,CASTEVQRDYGYTF
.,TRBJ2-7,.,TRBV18,TGTGCCAGCTCCGACCTCGAGAAACAGTCCTACGAGCAGTACTTC,CASSDLEKQSYEQYF
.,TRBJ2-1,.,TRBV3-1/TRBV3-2,TGTGCCAGCAGCCGTACTAGCCCCTCCTACAATGAGCAGTTCTTC,CASSRTSPSYNEQFF
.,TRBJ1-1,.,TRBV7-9,TGTGCCAGCAGCGGTGGGACGGCGAACACTGAAGCTTTCTTT,CASSGGTANTEAFF
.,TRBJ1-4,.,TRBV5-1,TGCGCCAGCAGCTTTGCCTTTGGGGAGGGTGAAAAACTGTTTTTT,CASSFAFGEGEKLFF
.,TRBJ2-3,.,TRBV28,TGTGCCAGCACATACGGGACTAGCACAGATACGCAGTATTTT,CASTYGTSTDTQYF
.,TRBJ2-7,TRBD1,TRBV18,TGTGCCAGCTCACCGGACAGGGGGCGGGAGCAGTACTTC,CASSPDRGREQYF
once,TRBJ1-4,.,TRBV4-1,TGCGCCAGCAGCCAAGATCATAAGGGGCGCCTAACTAATGAAAAACTGTTTTTT,CASSQDHKGRLTNEKLFF
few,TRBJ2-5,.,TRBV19,TGTGCCAGCCAGAGGAGAGGACAGGAGACCCAGTACTTC,CASQRRGQETQYF
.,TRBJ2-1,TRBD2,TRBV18,TGTGCCAGCTCACCAGGTAACGGGGGGGCCATGGATGAGCAGTTCTTC,CASSPGNGGAMDEQFF
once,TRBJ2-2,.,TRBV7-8,TGTGCCAGCAGCACACCCCTCGGGCGGGGGAACACCGGGGAGCTGTTTTTT,CASSTPLGRGNTGELFF
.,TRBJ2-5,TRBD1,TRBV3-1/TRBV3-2,TGTGCCAGCAGCCAAGATTTACTCGGACAGGGAAGGGCAGAGACCCAGTACTTC,CASSQDLLGQGRAETQYF
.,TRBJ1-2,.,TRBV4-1,TGCGCCAGCAGCCAAGATCGCGGGGGTTACTATGGCTACACCTTC,CASSQDRGGYYGYTF
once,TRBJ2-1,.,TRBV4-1,TGCGCCAGCAGCCAAGGGGCGGTCGTAGACTACAATGAGCAGTTCTTC,CASSQGAVVDYNEQFF
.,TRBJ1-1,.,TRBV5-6,TGTGCCAGCATCCCGTGGCCGGTTAACACTGAAGCTTTCTTT,CASIPWPVNTEAFF
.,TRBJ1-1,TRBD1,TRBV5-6,TGTGCCAGCAGCGCCCCCCTCTTGACAGGGGGGTGGGTTTCCTTT,CASSAPLLTGGWVSF
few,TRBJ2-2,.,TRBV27,TGTGCCAGCAGTACCACAGGCGCCGGGGAGCTGTTTTTT,CASSTTGAGELFF
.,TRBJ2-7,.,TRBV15,TGTGCCACCAGCATCCCTATACCGGGCTCCTACGAGCAGTACTTC,CATSIPIPGSYEQYF